The TCR beta chain under discussion was sequenced for a study of T cells after yellow fever vaccination (dated by TCRdb to the late 2010s). In terms of the full investigation: Staining for CD3, CD45RA, CCR7 and CD95 was used to sort memory subsets (EM, EMRA, CM and Tscm) on a BD FACS Aria III. The SMART-Seq v4 Ultra Low Input RNA kit was used to prepare libraries from fractions with low cell numbers. Bulk TCR alpha and beta repertoires were sequenced longitudinally to track T-cell clones before and after primary and booster YFV17D yellow fever vaccination. Two healthy male donors, one aged 18 to 30 and one aged 30 to 40 years, were included in the cohort. Blood was drawn at multiple timepoints before and after primary and secondary immunization, with bulk PBMC replicates and cell subsets isolated. Memory subsets were sorted on days 0, 15 and 45 and at 18 months after primary vaccination, and on days 0, 15 and 45 after the 30-year booster.

CDR1 and CDR2 were assigned from the germline V gene (reference sequence) as MNHEY and SMNVEV. Measured from the cysteine to the phenylalanine, the CDR3 is 14 residues long. Here the CDR3 DNA is all that survives: 42 bases in frame from base 1. The junction shows trimming of 7 bases on V and 5 bases on J, and the gene matches do not reach 10 bases of it. TCR cDNA was synthesized by 5'RACE template switching, which introduced a universal primer site and unique molecular identifiers. Priming of cDNA synthesis was performed from both the TCR alpha and TCR beta constant segments. Library amplification involved two PCR steps, and the second step added sample barcodes and sequencing adapters. Libraries were sequenced on Illumina HiSeq 2500 (2x100 bp) or NovaSeq (2x150 bp). In the source study's methods: MIGEC was used to demultiplex reads and collapse the reads into UMI consensus sequences, and MiXCR was used for V(D)J alignment. Vaccine-responding clonotypes were identified with edgeR using replicate PBMC samples, with FDR below 0.01 and a log2 fold change above 5 up to day 15 being required. Each bulk clonotype was labeled CD4 or CD8 based on which sequenced repertoire, CD4 or CD8, contained the clonotype at higher abundance. Clonotype frequencies in memory subsets were weighted by FACS-sorted cell numbers to estimate each clone's distribution across memory phenotypes. TCRdb reworked the public reads: Q25 trimming with fastp, MiXCR clone assembly, productive beta chains retained. CDR3 protein sequences are deduplicated, and each keeps its most common genes and DNA. What appears here as the V and J calls and clone size reflects TCRdb's work, not the paper's. The table for this sample lists approximately 32,000 distinct CDR3 sequences; less than 8.5% of them were counted only once. The ten most abundant clones make up 20% to 25% of the sample.

The intended sense of this specimen's treatment or condition label: live attenuated yellow fever vaccine strain. A standard Ficoll-Paque protocol was used to isolate PBMCs from peripheral blood. The RNeasy Micro Kit was used to extract RNA from sorted memory subsets. Here is what the overall study found, with its caveats: FACS-sorted repertoires could contain abundant contaminating clonotypes from the bulk population, so computational filtering was required. After the booster, most clones that had expanded after primary vaccination were detected again (approximately 95% of CD4 and more than 80% of CD8), suggesting broad maintenance of memory. In the sorted memory subsets on day 0, nearly all vaccine-responding clonotypes were below the level of detection. A small share of clonotypes was detected in both CD4 and CD8 compartments, with the overlap likely arising from convergent recombination. Compared with the primary T-cell response, the secondary T-cell response was faster but weaker, reaching its peak on day 5 rather than on day 15. Because the study included only a couple of donors, the extent to which the findings can be generalized is limited.

This clonotype showed up many times. No clone much larger than this one lies a single base away; base qualities are absent. The source of this sequence is a man between 18 and 35 years old who received the YFV17D yellow fever vaccine. The starting material was PBMCs, either bulk or a sorted T-cell subset (CD4+, CD8+, memory, or dextramer-sorted; not recorded which), obtained on the day of the first yellow fever vaccination. The receptor chain draws on TRBV27 and TRBJ2-5, and 7 junction bases match TRBD1. The CDR3 in this case is CASTSRQGHETQYF. At the DNA level, the sequence is TGTGCCAGCACCTCTCGACAGGGTCACGAGACCCAGTACTTC.